This T cell receptor (beta chain) was profiled in a study of blood T cell repertoires in COVID-19. At the level of the study: Material from acute and convalescent COVID-19 was sourced from the United States, Italy and Spain. PBMCs, B-cell-depleted T cells, or T cells provided the cDNA or gDNA that made up the material.

Germline CDR1 and CDR2: LNHDA and SQIVND (reference sequence). V was trimmed by 2 bases and J by 5 bases, leaving 10 bases between them. The CDR3 spans 13 residues. Original analysis: For nucleated cells, counts were estimated from reference gene primer amplification. The method was immunoSEQ multiplex PCR; TCRdb's version includes in-frame clones alone and lacks a portion of them. The DNA was the basis for D and trimming; V, J and clone size are from that table. The top ten hold about 6% of the sample, which has over 300,000 clones, roughly nine tenths seen once. The chain employs TRBV19 and TRBJ2-7; D may be TRBD1 (6 bases). The TCR was taken from a man younger than 35 who had recovered from COVID-19. What was sequenced was peripheral blood. CDR3: CASSIIQGHEQYF. CDR3 coding DNA: TGTGCCAGTAGTATAATACAGGGACACGAGCAGTACTTC. The complete variable domain, with remaining parts taken from reference TRBV19 and TRBJ2-7, reads DGGITQSPKYLFRKEGQNVTLSCEQNLNHDAMYWYRQDPGQGLRLIYYSQIVNDFQKGDIAEGYSVSREKKESFPLTVTSAQKNPTAFYLCASSIIQGHEQYFGPGTRLTVT.